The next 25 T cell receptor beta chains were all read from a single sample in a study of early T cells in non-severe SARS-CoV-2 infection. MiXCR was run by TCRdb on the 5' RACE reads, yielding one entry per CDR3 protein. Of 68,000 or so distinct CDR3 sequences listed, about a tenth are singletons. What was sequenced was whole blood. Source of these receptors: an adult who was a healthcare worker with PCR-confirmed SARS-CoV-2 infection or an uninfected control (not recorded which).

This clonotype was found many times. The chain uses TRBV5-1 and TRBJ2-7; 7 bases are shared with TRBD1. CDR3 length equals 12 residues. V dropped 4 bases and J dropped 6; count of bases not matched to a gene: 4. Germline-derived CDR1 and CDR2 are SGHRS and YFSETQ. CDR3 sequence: CASSGRGPEQYF. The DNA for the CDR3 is TGCGCCAGCAGCGGAAGGGGGCCCGAGCAGTACTTC.

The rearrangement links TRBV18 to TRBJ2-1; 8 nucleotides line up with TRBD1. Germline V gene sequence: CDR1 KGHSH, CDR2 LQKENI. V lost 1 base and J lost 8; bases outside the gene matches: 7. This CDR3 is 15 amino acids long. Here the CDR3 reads CASSPLPGGKDEQFF. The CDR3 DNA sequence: TGTGCCAGCTCACCACTTCCAGGGGGCAAGGATGAGCAGTTCTTC.

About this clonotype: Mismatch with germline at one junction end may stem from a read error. The CDR3 region is CASSLLDGDAEKF. For the CDR3, the DNA is TGTGCCAGCAGCTTATTAGACGGAGATGCCGAAAAATTT. The genes are TRBV7-2 and TRBJ2-3; D is unresolved. Germline CDR1 SGHTA, CDR2 FQGNSA. This CDR3 has 13 residues.

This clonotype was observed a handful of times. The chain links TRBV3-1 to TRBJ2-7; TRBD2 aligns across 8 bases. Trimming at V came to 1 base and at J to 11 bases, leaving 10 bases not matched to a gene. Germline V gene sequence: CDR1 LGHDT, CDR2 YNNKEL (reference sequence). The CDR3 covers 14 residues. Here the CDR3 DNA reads TGTGCCAGCAGCCAAGCTCAGGGGCGGGGGGCCAAGTACTTC. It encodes CASSQAQGRGAKYF.

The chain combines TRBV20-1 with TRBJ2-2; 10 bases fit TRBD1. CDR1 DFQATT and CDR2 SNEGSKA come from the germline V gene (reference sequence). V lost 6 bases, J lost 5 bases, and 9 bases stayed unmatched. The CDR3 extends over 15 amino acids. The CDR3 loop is CSAKTGTGETGELFF. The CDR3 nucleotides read TGCAGTGCCAAAACCGGGACAGGGGAGACCGGGGAGCTGTTTTTT.

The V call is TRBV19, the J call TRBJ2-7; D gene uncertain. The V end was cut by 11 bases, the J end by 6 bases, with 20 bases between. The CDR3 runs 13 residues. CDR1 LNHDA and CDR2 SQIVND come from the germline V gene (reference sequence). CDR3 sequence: CASSDNGPLEQYF. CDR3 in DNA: TGTGCCTCTTCCGACAACGGACCCCTCGAGCAGTACTTC.

The CDR3 region has the DNA TGTGCCAGCAGTGGCCTGGCAGGCACCTACGAGCAGTACTTC. Translating it yields CASSGLAGTYEQYF. V is TRBV12-3 or TRBV12-4 and J is TRBJ2-7; D gene uncertain. The V gene lost 5 bases and the J gene lost 2 bases, with 13 bases spanning the gap. The CDR3 extends over 14 amino acids.

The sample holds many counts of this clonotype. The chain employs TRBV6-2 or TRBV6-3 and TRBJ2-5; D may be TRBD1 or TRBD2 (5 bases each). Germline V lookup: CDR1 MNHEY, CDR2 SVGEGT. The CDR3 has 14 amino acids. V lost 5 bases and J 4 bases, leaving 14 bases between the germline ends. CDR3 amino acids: CASSPGDGLETQYF. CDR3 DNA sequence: TGTGCCAGCAGTCCCGGGGACGGACTAGAGACCCAGTACTTC.

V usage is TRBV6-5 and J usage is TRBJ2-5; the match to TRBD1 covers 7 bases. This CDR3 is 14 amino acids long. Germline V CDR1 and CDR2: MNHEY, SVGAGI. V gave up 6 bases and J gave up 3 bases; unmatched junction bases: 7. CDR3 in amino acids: CASRSTGVKETQYF. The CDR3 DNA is TGTGCCAGCAGGTCCACAGGGGTAAAAGAGACCCAGTACTTC.

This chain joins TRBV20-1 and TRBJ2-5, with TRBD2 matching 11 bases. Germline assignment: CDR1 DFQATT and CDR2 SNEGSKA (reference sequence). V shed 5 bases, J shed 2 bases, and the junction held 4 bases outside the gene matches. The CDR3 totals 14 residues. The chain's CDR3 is CSALASGRQETQYF. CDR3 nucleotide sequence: TGCAGTGCTTTAGCTAGCGGGAGGCAAGAGACCCAGTACTTC.

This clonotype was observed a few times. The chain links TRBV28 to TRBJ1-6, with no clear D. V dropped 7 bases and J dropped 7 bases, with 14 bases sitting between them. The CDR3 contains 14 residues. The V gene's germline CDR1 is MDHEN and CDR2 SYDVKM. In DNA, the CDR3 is TGTGCCAGCAAGAGGGCCCTATCCAATTCACCCCTCCACTTT. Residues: CASKRALSNSPLHF. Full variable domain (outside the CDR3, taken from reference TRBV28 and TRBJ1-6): DVKVTQSSRYLVKRTGEKVFLECVQDMDHENMFWYRQDPGLGLRLIYFSYDVKMKEKGDIPEGYSVSREKKERFSLILESASTNQTSMYLCASKRALSNSPLHFGNGTRLTVT.

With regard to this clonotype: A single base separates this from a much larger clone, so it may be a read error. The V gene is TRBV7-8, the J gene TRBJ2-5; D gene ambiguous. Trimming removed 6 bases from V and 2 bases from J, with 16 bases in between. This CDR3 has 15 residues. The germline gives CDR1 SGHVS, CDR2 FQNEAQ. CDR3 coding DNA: TGTGCCAGCAGAAATGACCTGGACCATCAAGAGACCCAGTACTTC. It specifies CASRNDLDHQETQYF.

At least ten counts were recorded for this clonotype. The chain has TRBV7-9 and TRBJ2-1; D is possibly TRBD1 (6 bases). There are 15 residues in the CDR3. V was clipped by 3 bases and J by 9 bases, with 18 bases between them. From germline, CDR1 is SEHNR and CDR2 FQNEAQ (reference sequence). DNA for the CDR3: TGTGCCAGCAGCTTGAACACAGGGAGACCTCTTGAGCAGTTCTTC. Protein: CASSLNTGRPLEQFF.

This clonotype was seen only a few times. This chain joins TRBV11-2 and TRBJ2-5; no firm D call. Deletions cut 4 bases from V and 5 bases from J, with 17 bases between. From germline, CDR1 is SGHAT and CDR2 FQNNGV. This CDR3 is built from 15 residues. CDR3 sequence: CASSSPFSYVETQYF. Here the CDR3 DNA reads TGTGCCAGCAGCTCCCCGTTTAGTTACGTGGAGACCCAGTACTTC.

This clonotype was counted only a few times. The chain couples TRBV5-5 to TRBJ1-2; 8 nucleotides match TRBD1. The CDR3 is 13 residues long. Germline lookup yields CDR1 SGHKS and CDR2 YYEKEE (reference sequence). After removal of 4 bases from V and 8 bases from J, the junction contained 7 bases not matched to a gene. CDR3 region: CASSGQGSLGYTF. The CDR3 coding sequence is TGTGCCAGCAGCGGACAGGGATCCTTAGGCTACACCTTC. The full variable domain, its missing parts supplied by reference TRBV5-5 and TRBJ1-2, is DAGVTQSPTHLIKTRGQQVTLRCSPISGHKSVSWYQQVLGQGPQFIFQYYEKEERGRGNFPDRFSARQFPNYSSELNVNALLLGDSALYLCASSGQGSLGYTFGSGTRLTVV.

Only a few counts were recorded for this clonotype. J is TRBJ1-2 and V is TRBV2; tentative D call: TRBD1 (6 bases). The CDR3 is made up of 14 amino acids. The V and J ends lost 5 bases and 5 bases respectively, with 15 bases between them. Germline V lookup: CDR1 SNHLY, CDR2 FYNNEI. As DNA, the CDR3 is TGTGCCAGCAGTCCTTCACAGGGTTTTTATGGCTACACCTTC. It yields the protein CASSPSQGFYGYTF.

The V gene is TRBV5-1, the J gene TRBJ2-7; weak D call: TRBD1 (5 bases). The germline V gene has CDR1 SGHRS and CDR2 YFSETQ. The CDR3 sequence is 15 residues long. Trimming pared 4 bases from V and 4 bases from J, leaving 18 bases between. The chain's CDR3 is CASSVLTGALYEQYF. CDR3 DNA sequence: TGCGCCAGCAGCGTCCTAACAGGTGCACTTTACGAGCAGTACTTC.

CDR3 coding DNA: TGCAGTGCTAGAAGGACATTCACAGATACGCAGTATTTT. Protein sequence: CSARRTFTDTQYF. The rearrangement uses TRBV20-1 and TRBJ2-3, with D possibly matching TRBD1 (5 bases). Germline V gene sequence: CDR1 DFQATT, CDR2 SNEGSKA (reference sequence). V lost 2 bases to trimming and J lost 2 bases, with 8 bases between them. The CDR3 has 13 residues.

The CDR3 region is CASSSRVSEQFF. CDR3 nucleotides: TGTGCCAGCAGTTCACGGGTTTCCGAGCAGTTCTTC. The chain links TRBV6-2 or TRBV6-3 to TRBJ2-1, with D uncertain. Deletions cut 4 bases from V and 10 bases from J, with 11 bases between. CDR3 size: 12 residues. CDR1 is MNHEY and CDR2 is SVGEGT in the germline V gene.

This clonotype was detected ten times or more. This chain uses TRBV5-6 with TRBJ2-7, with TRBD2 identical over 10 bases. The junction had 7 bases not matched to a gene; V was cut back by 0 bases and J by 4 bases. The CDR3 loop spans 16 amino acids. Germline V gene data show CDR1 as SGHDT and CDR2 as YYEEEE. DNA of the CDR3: TGTGCCAGCAGCTTGGCACGCGGGACTAGCGTTTACGAGCAGTACTTC. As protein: CASSLARGTSVYEQYF.

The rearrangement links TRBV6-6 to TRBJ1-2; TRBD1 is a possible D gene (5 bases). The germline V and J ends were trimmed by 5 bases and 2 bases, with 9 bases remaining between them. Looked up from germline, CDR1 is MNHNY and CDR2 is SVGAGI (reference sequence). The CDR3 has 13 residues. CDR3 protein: CASSRQGNYGYTF. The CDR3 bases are TGTGCCAGCAGTAGGCAGGGCAACTATGGCTACACCTTC.

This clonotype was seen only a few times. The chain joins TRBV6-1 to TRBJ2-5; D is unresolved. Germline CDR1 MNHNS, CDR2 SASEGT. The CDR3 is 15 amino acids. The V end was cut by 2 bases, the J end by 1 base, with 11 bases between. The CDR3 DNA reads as TGTGCCAGCAGTGAAATTGGCGGAAGCCAAGAGACCCAGTACTTC. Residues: CASSEIGGSQETQYF.

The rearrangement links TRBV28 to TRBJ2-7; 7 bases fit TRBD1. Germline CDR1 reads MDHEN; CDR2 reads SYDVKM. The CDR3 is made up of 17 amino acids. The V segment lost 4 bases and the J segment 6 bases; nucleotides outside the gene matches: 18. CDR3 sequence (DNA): TGTGCCAGCAGTTACCGGGGACAGACCGCGATTCGGTTCGAGCAGTACTTC. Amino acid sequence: CASSYRGQTAIRFEQYF.

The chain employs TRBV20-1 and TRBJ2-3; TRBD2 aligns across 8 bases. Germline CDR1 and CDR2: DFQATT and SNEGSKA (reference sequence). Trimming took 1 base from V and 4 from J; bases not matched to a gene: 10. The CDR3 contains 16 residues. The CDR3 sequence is CSARVGSGSVSDTQYF. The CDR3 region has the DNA TGCAGTGCTAGAGTGGGCAGCGGGAGTGTGTCAGATACGCAGTATTTT.

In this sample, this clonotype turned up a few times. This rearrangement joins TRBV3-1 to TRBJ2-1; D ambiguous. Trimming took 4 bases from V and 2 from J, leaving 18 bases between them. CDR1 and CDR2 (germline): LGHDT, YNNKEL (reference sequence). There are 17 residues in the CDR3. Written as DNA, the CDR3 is TGTGCCAGCAGCCCCGCAGATATACTTCAGGCCTACAATGAGCAGTTCTTC. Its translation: CASSPADILQAYNEQFF.